The 8 T cell receptor beta chains in this list originate from one sample, sequenced in a study of T cell repertoires in cytomegalovirus infection. Antigens of these TCRs are unknown. MiXCR, applied by TCRdb to the reads, yields one record per CDR3 protein. The repertoire has fewer than 130,000 distinct CDR3 sequences, roughly 39% of them found once; the top ten carry about two thirds. The source was CD8+ T cells from cultured PBMCs, collected from culture after CMV antigen stimulation. Source of these receptors: a human donor in good health (CMV status not recorded). Some clones in this sample may be carry-over from other donors' samples.

This clonotype was seen only a few times. The rearrangement links TRBV19 to TRBJ1-1, with D uncertain. CDR1 is LNHDA and CDR2 is SQIVND in the germline V gene (reference sequence). Between the trimmed V and J ends, which lost 6 bases and 0 bases, there was a span of 11 bases. The CDR3 is 14 residues long. The CDR3 reads CASRMGSLNTEAFF. In DNA, the CDR3 is TGTGCCAGTAGAATGGGCTCCTTGAACACTGAAGCTTTCTTT.

The chain has TRBV19 and TRBJ2-5; possible D gene TRBD1, 5 bases. The CDR3 totals 17 residues. V gave up 0 bases and J gave up 2 bases, with 16 bases separating them. Germline V gene data show CDR1 as LNHDA and CDR2 as SQIVND (reference sequence). The CDR3, as DNA: TGTGCCAGTAGTATAGATTCGGGCAGGGCATCACAAGAGACCCAGTACTTC. Amino acids: CASSIDSGRASQETQYF.

This clonotype occurred a few times. The chain recombines TRBV18 with TRBJ2-7, with D perhaps assigned TRBD1 or TRBD2 (5 bases each). This CDR3 is built from 14 residues. V dropped 3 bases and J dropped 5 bases, with 14 bases sitting between them. Per the germline V gene, CDR1 is KGHSH and CDR2 is LQKENI. The CDR3 coding sequence is TGTGCCAGCTCACCCTCGGGTAGGGACGACGAGCAGTACTTC. It codes for CASSPSGRDDEQYF.

Many counts were recorded for this clonotype. This chain links TRBV5-6 with TRBJ2-7; TRBD1 agrees at 7 bases. Germline CDR1 reads SGHDT; CDR2 reads YYEEEE. V dropped 5 bases and J dropped 5; count of bases not matched to a gene: 7. The CDR3 covers 13 residues. The CDR3 sequence is CASSWFTGDEQYF. The DNA of the CDR3 is TGTGCCAGCAGTTGGTTTACAGGGGACGAGCAGTACTTC.

This CDR3 is CATSGRTSGGARTDTQYF. The CDR3 DNA is TGTGCCACCAGCGGACGGACTAGCGGGGGGGCCCGGACAGATACGCAGTATTTT. V usage is TRBV15 and J usage is TRBJ2-3; TRBD2 matches at 15 bases. This CDR3 has 18 residues. Germline values: CDR1 LNHNV, CDR2 YYDKDF (reference sequence). V dropped 5 bases and J dropped 3; count of bases not matched to a gene: 9.

V usage is TRBV28 and J usage is TRBJ2-2; D is tentatively TRBD1 or TRBD2 (6 bases each). CDR3 size: 15 residues. Trimming took 3 bases from V and 5 from J, leaving 13 bases between them. CDR1 and CDR2 (germline): MDHEN, SYDVKM. The CDR3 DNA follows: TGTGCCAGCAGTTTTTGGGGGGCTGAAACCGGGGAGCTGTTTTTT. It specifies CASSFWGAETGELFF. Together with reference TRBV28 and TRBJ2-2, the CDR3 gives the full variable domain: DVKVTQSSRYLVKRTGEKVFLECVQDMDHENMFWYRQDPGLGLRLIYFSYDVKMKEKGDIPEGYSVSREKKERFSLILESASTNQTSMYLCASSFWGAETGELFFGEGSRLTVL.

This clonotype came up a few times. The chain couples TRBV7-9 to TRBJ1-4; tentatively, D is TRBD1 (6 bases). The CDR3 has 13 amino acids. Trimming removed 5 bases from V and 7 bases from J, with 11 bases in between. CDR1 and CDR2 (germline): SEHNR, FQNEAQ (reference sequence). The CDR3, as DNA: TGTGCCAGCAGCCGACAGGTCCTTGAAAAACTGTTTTTT. Translation gives CASSRQVLEKLFF.

The V and J genes are TRBV30 and TRBJ2-7; possibly TRBD1 or TRBD2 for D (6 bases each). V lost 8 bases and J 0 bases, leaving 17 bases between the germline ends. The CDR3 has 14 amino acids. Looked up from germline, CDR1 is GTSNPN and CDR2 is SVGIG (reference sequence). Here the CDR3 reads CAGGGIPFSYEQYF. CDR3 DNA sequence: TGTGCCGGAGGGGGAATTCCCTTCTCCTACGAGCAGTACTTC.